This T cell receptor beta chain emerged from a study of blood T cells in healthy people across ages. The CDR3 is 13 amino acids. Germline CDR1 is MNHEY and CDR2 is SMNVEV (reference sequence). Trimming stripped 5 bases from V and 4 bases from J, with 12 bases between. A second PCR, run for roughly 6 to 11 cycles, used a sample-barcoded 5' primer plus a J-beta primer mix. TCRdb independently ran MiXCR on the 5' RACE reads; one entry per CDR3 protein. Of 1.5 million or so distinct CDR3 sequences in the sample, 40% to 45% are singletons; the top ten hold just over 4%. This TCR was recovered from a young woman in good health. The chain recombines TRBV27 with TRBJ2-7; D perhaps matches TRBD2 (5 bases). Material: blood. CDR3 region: CASSVRLRYEQYF. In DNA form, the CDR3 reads TGTGCCAGCAGTGTAAGACTAAGGTACGAGCAGTACTTC.